This T cell receptor beta chain was retrieved from a study of T cells after yellow fever vaccination. Overall study findings and caveats: Though it reached lower strength, the secondary response hit its peak faster, day 5 versus 15. FACS-sorted repertoires could contain abundant clonotypes contaminating from the bulk population.

CDR3 length equals 15 residues. Trimming cost V 6 bases and J 0 bases, with 15 bases left between them. Germline values: CDR1 MNHEY, CDR2 SVGEGT. TCRdb used MiXCR to reprocess the 5' RACE reads, holding one entry per CDR3 protein. The repertoire includes 500,000 to 650,000 distinct CDR3 sequences, 9% to 15% of them detected once, and about 15% sits in the top ten. A remark on this clonotype: As yet, its antigen is unknown.

The chain carries TRBV6-2 or TRBV6-3 and TRBJ2-7, with D perhaps matching TRBD1 (5 bases). The receptor comes from a young man who received the YFV17D yellow fever vaccine. The starting material was PBMCs, obtained on the day of the yellow fever booster vaccination. The DNA of the CDR3 is TGTGCCAGCAGGCCATTCCCACAGGACTCCTACGAGCAGTACTTC. Its protein product is CASRPFPQDSYEQYF.